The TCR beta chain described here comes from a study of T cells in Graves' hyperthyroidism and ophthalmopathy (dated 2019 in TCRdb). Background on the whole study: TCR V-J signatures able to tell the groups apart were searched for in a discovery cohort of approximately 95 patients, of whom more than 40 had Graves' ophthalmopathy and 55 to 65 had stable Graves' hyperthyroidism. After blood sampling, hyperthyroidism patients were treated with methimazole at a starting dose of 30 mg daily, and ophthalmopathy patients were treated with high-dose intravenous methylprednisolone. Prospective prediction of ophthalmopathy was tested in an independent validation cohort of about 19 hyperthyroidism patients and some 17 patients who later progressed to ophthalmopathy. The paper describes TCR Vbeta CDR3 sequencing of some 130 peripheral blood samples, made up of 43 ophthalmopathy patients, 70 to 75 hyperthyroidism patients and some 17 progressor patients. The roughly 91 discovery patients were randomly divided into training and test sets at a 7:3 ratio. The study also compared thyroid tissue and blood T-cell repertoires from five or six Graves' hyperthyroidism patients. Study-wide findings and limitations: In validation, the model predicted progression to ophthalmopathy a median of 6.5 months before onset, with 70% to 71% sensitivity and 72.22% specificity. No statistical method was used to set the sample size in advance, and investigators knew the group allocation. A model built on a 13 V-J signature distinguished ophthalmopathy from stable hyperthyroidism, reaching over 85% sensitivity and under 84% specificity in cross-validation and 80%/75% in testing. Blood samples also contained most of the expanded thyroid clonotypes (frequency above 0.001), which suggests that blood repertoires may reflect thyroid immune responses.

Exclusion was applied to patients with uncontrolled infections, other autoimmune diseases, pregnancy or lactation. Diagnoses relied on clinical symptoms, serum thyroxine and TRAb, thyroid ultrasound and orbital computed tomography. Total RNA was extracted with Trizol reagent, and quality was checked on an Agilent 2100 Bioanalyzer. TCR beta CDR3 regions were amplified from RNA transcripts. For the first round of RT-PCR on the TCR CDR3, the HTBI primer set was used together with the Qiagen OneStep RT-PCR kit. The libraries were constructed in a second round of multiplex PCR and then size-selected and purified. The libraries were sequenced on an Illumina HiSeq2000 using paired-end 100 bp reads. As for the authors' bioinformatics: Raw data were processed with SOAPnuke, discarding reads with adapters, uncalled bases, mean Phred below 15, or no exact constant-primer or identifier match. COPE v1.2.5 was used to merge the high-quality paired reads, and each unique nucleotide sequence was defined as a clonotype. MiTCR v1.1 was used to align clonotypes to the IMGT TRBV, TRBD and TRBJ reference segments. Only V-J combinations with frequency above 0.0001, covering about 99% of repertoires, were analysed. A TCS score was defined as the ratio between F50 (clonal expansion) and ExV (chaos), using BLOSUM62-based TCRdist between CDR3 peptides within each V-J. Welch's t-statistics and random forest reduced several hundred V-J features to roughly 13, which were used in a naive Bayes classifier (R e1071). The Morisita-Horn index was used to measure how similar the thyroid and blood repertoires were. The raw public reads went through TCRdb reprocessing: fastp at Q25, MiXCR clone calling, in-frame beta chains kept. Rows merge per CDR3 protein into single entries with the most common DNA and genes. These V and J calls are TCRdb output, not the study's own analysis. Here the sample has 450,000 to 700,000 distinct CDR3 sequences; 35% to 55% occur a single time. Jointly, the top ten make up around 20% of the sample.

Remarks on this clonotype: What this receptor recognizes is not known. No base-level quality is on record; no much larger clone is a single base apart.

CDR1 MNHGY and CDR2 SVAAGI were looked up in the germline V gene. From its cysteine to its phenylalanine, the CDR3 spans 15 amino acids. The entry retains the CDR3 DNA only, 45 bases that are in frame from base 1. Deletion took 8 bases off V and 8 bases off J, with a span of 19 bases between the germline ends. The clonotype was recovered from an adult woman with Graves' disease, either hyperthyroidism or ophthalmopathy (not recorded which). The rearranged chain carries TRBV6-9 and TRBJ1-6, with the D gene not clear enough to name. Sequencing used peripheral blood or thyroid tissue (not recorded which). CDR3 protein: CASRALGLSDSPLHF. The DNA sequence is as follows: TGTGCCAGCCGTGCTTTAGGCCTTTCAGATTCACCCCTCCACTTT.